The 2 T cell receptor beta chains below were found in one sample sequenced in a study of response to subunit inactivated influenza vaccine. TCRdb re-called the RT-PCR reads through MiXCR, storing one row per CDR3 protein. The sample records over 800,000 distinct CDR3 sequences, approximately 22% being singletons. Material: PBMCs from blood, obtained more than 4 days after vaccination. Receptors originate from a man between 50 and 59 years old who received an inactivated influenza vaccine.

In its sample, this clonotype was seen a few times. The rearrangement uses TRBV24-1 and TRBJ2-7; 7 bases match TRBD1. Germline V lookup: CDR1 KGHDR, CDR2 SFDVKD. Unmatched junction bases numbered 9, after V lost 9 bases and J lost 2 bases. The CDR3 has 14 amino acids. CDR3 sequence: CATGGGTETYEQYF. As DNA, the CDR3 is TGTGCCACCGGAGGTGGGACAGAAACCTACGAGCAGTACTTC.

In this sample, this clonotype turned up many times. The rearrangement joins TRBV7-8 to TRBJ2-1; a possible D gene is TRBD2 (6 bases). Trimming removed 1 base from V and 1 base from J, with 11 bases in between. CDR1 and CDR2 from the germline V gene are SGHVS and FQNEAQ. The CDR3 loop spans 16 amino acids. CDR3 residues: CASSLGLVKSYNEQFF. In nucleotides, the CDR3 is TGTGCCAGCAGCTTAGGACTAGTAAAGTCCTACAATGAGCAGTTCTTC.